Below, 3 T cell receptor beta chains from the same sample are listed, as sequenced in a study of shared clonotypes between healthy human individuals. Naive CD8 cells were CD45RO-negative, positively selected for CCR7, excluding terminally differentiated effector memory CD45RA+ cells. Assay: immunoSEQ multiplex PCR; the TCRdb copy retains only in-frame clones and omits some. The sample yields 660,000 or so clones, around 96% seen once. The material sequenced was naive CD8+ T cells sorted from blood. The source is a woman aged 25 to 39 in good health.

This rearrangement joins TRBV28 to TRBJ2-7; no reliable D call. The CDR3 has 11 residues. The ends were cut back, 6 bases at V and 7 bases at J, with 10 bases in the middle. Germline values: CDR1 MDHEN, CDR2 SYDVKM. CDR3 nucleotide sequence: TGTGCCAGCAGCACGGCGGTAGAGCAGTACTTC. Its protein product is CASSTAVEQYF.

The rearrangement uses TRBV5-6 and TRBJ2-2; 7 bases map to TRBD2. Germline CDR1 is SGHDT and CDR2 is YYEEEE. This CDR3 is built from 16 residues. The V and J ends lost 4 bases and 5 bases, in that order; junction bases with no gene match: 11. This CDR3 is CASSEYLAERTGELFF. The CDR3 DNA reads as TGTGCCAGCAGCGAGTACCTAGCGGAAAGAACCGGGGAGCTGTTTTTT.

In DNA form, the CDR3 reads TGTGCCAGCAGTGGCAGTCCGGTGAAGGCAGTCTATGGCTACACCTTC. It encodes CASSGSPVKAVYGYTF. This sequence joins TRBV6-1 and TRBJ1-2; D not resolved. The CDR3 is made up of 16 amino acids. V was clipped by 4 bases and J by 4 bases, with 19 bases between them. Germline V gene lookup returns CDR1 MNHNS and CDR2 SASEGT.